This record concerns one TCR beta chain sequence. In its sample, this clone was seen a few times. Its antigen target is currently unknown. Per-nucleotide qualities are absent, and no much larger clonotype sits a single base away. This entry belongs to a study of CD8+ T cells in alopecia areata (dated by TCRdb to 2016 to 2018). In the study overall: Treated patients were enrolled in an open-label pilot trial of oral tofacitinib, 5 to 10 mg twice daily, for moderate-to-severe alopecia areata. Tofacitinib was given for 6 to 18 months, followed by 6 months of follow-up off drug to assess delayed response and recurrence. Disease severity in treated patients was measured with the SALT score, which quantifies the percentage of affected scalp surface area. The study used high-throughput TCRbeta sequencing to examine T cell clonal expansion in alopecia areata, in both the C3H/HeJ mouse model and human patients. Scalp tissue and sorted CD4+ and CD8+ peripheral blood T cells from patchy and totalis/universalis alopecia areata patients and from healthy controls were covered by human TCRbeta sequencing. Patients on tofacitinib were biopsied at baseline and after 4 and 24 weeks of treatment, and several of the patients also had a later scalp biopsy. Scalp clonality was compared across normal scalp (n=4), patchy alopecia areata scalp (n=8), and alopecia totalis/universalis scalp (n=8). RNA came from the PAXgene miRNA kit for fixed scalp, the miRNeasy kit for PBMCs, and the RNeasy kit for mouse skin. immunoSEQ multiplex PCR using 35 Vbeta forward primers and 13 Jbeta reverse primers was used to amplify TCRbeta CDR3 regions. The study at large found these results: Scalp clonality and the number of expanded CD8+ clones among the top 100 scalp clones were significantly decreased by tofacitinib. Many expanded lesional clones persisted in scalp and blood during tofacitinib treatment, which may partly explain relapse after stopping treatment. Compared with normal scalp, lesional scalp, particularly in alopecia totalis/universalis, had higher clonality and more expanded CD8+ clones, which suggests antigenic drive. TCR sequences shared between patients were less clear than in mice, possibly partly because of HLA diversity in the patient population. Resident alphabeta T cells in normal human skin are also sequenced, complicating scalp TCR repertoire analysis, unlike mouse skin dominated by gammadelta T cells. The treated cohort was small, with a single nonresponder, so links between baseline CD8+ expansion and response need larger studies.

According to the study, the label for this sample's treatment or condition signals: oral pan-JAK inhibitor, 5-10 mg twice daily. Lesional scalp punch biopsies and peripheral blood were obtained from alopecia areata patients. PBMCs were isolated by density centrifugation and stained for CD3, CD4 and CD8, after which CD4+ and CD8+ T cells were sorted on a FACSAria. Libraries were built with the immunoSEQ multiplex PCR assay. For TCR sequencing, RNA was extracted from every sample and reverse transcribed into cDNA to serve as template. First-strand cDNA was synthesized using SuperScript III with a 2:1 mix of oligo-dT and random hexamers. A synthetic immune receptor repertoire was used to gauge amplification bias, and whatever bias remained was removed computationally. The paper's processing steps were these. Raw reads were preprocessed for error removal, and CDR3 was defined according to IMGT conventions as running from the conserved cysteine to phenylalanine. To get clonality, Shannon entropy was normalized by log2 of the number of productive unique TCRs and the result was subtracted from 1. Whether each scalp clone was CD4 or CD8 was inferred by checking scalp TCRbeta sequences against the CD4 and CD8 repertoires from sorted blood. Not all clones reach the TCRdb copy of this immuneACCESS table, which keeps in-frame sequences only. Checked studies attribute under half of the gap to unresolved V genes and leave the rest unexplained. V and J calls and clone size follow that table, whereas D and trimming were derived from the DNA. This sample is represented by some 190,000 clones; approximately 67% of them were singletons. The top ten hold 0.95% to 1.5% of the sample.

The CDR3 goes from the cysteine to the phenylalanine over 13 residues. Only CDR3 DNA remains: 39 bases, in frame from the first base. The germline V gene (reference sequence) gives CDR1 as LNHNV and CDR2 as YYDKDF. From V the trimming removes 5 bases and from J it removes 4 bases, while the gene matches leave 5 bases of the junction unaccounted for. This receptor was obtained from a human donor with alopecia areata. The sequence is built from TRBV15 and TRBJ2-7, and TRBD1 matches 7 of the central bases. Sequenced here: CD4+ T cells sorted from blood, sampled around week 46, from a patient treated with tofacitinib. The DNA is TGTGCCACCAGCCGACAGGGAGAGTACGAGCAGTACTTC. Its protein is CATSRQGEYEQYF.